The 9 T cell receptor beta chains reported below all come from one sample, sequenced in a study of blood T cell repertoires in COVID-19. Using immunoSEQ multiplex PCR, the repertoire was profiled, and TCRdb retains in-frame clones only, with some absent. The sample records approximately 300,000 clones, roughly 89% being singletons. The sequenced material came from PBMCs or T cells enriched from blood (not recorded which). All receptors come from a man in his 60s who had recovered from COVID-19.

The chain carries TRBV24-1 and TRBJ1-1, with 9 positions matching TRBD1. Germline assignment: CDR1 KGHDR and CDR2 SFDVKD. This CDR3 region has 14 residues. J was trimmed by 6 bases and V by 3 bases; bases with no gene match: 4. The CDR3: CATSDTNRGPEAFF. The CDR3 DNA reads TGTGCCACCAGTGATACCAACAGGGGGCCTGAAGCTTTCTTT.

V gene TRBV3-1 (or the pseudogene TRBV3-2) combines with J gene TRBJ2-7, with D tentatively TRBD2 (6 bases). Trimming removed 3 bases at V and 7 bases at J, with 16 bases between. Germline V lookup: CDR1 LGHDT, CDR2 YNNKEL (reference sequence). This CDR3 region has 14 residues. CDR3 DNA sequence: TGTGCCAGCAGCCACTCCGCGAGCAGCGGGGAGCAGTACTTC. Translation: CASSHSASSGEQYF.

The rearrangement uses TRBV3-1 (or the pseudogene TRBV3-2) and TRBJ1-1, with D possibly being TRBD1 (5 bases). The CDR3 extends over 12 amino acids. Deletions cut 0 bases from V and 9 bases from J, with 8 bases between. Germline V gene sequence: CDR1 LGHDT, CDR2 YNNKEL (reference sequence). The CDR3 nucleotides read TGTGCCAGCAGCCAAGATCGGGGGAAAGCTTTCTTT. Protein product: CASSQDRGKAFF.

The J gene is TRBJ2-5, the V gene TRBV5-4, with 10 bases aligning to TRBD2. The CDR3 loop spans 16 amino acids. Germline V gene data show CDR1 as SGHNT and CDR2 as YYREEE (reference sequence). V lost 0 bases, J lost 5 bases, and 7 bases stayed unmatched. CDR3 amino acids: CASSLGQAGGQETQYF. The CDR3 coding sequence is TGTGCCAGCAGCTTGGGGCAAGCGGGAGGGCAGGAGACCCAGTACTTC.

This rearrangement joins TRBV15 to TRBJ1-3; a possible D gene is TRBD1 (5 bases). Germline values: CDR1 LNHNV, CDR2 YYDKDF (reference sequence). The CDR3 runs 15 residues. The germline V and J ends were trimmed by 3 bases and 7 bases, with 16 bases remaining between them. CDR3 region: CATSSMRGGSNTIYF. Here the CDR3 DNA reads TGTGCCACCAGCAGTATGCGCGGGGGTTCTAACACCATATATTTT.

In this sample, this clone turned up once. The chain uses TRBV28 and TRBJ1-2; D ambiguous. V lost 1 base and J lost 5, with 5 bases in between. The length of the CDR3 is 12 residues. In germline, CDR1 is MDHEN, CDR2 SYDVKM. The chain's CDR3 is CASSLSVYGYTF. CDR3 nucleotides: TGTGCCAGCAGTTTATCCGTTTATGGCTACACCTTC.

As regards this clone: The sample carries other DNA sequences with the same CDR3. This sequence joins TRBV30 and TRBJ2-7, with D tentatively TRBD2 (5 bases). This CDR3 comprises 12 residues. CDR1 and CDR2 (germline): GTSNPN, SVGIG (reference sequence). V was shortened by 0 bases and J by 4 bases, with 7 bases between the two germline ends. Written as DNA, the CDR3 is TGTGCCTGGAGTGTAGAGGGTTACGAGCAGTACTTC. Encoded protein: CAWSVEGYEQYF.

J is TRBJ2-3 and V is TRBV2; a weak D match, TRBD2 (5 bases). The CDR3 covers 12 residues. V was pared by 10 bases and J by 4 bases, with 12 bases between. The germline V gene has CDR1 SNHLY and CDR2 FYNNEI. CDR3 bases: TGTGCCATTACCGAGGGTGCAGATACGCAGTATTTT. As protein: CAITEGADTQYF.

This rearrangement joins TRBV4-2 to TRBJ2-2; D gene unclear. Trimming cost V 1 base and J 0 bases, with 9 bases left between them. Germline V gives CDR1 LGHNA, CDR2 YNFKEQ. This CDR3 contains 16 residues. The CDR3 region is CASSQVSTSNTGELFF. The CDR3 DNA is TGTGCCAGCAGCCAAGTGTCAACTTCGAACACCGGGGAGCTGTTTTTT.